What follows are 22 T cell receptor beta chains derived from one specimen sequenced in a study of blood T cell repertoires in COVID-19. Using immunoSEQ multiplex PCR, the repertoire was profiled, and TCRdb retains in-frame clones only, with some absent. The profile shows 190,000 or so clones, roughly 79% of them singletons. Source material: peripheral blood. The receptors were gathered from a human donor with acute or convalescent COVID-19. The donor label of this sample is uncertain.

This chain links TRBV18 with TRBJ1-4, with no clear D. Deletions cut 3 bases from V and 7 bases from J, with 9 bases between. CDR1 KGHSH and CDR2 LQKENI come from the germline V gene. The CDR3 sequence is 13 residues long. The CDR3 here is CASSPDMGEKLFF. CDR3 nucleotide sequence: TGTGCCAGCTCACCCGACATGGGTGAAAAACTGTTTTTT.

The chain links TRBV6-2 or TRBV6-3 to TRBJ2-1, with 13 bases identical to TRBD2. Germline-derived CDR1 and CDR2 are MNHEY and SVGEGT. The CDR3 is made up of 15 amino acids. J was trimmed by 8 bases and V by 5 bases; bases with no gene match: 6. In DNA form, the CDR3 reads TGTGCCAGCAGTATCGGGACTAGCGGGACGGATGAGCAGTTCTTC. Amino acid sequence: CASSIGTSGTDEQFF.

This chain connects TRBV6-5 to TRBJ2-7; 9 positions agree with TRBD1. Per germline, CDR1 MNHEY and CDR2 SVGAGI. The CDR3 has 16 amino acids. V was pared by 3 bases and J by 5 bases, with 11 bases of the junction left unmatched. The CDR3 reads CASSYTKGTGNHEQYF. The CDR3 DNA sequence: TGTGCCAGCAGTTATACCAAGGGGACAGGGAATCACGAGCAGTACTTC.

V is TRBV27 and J is TRBJ2-7; maybe TRBD2 (7 bases). Trimming removed 3 bases from V and 6 bases from J, with 12 bases in between. CDR1 is MNHEY and CDR2 is SMNVEV in the germline V gene (reference sequence). The CDR3 spans 13 residues. The CDR3 sequence: CASSLGGRFEQYF. CDR3 nucleotide sequence: TGTGCCAGCAGTTTGGGGGGGCGCTTCGAGCAGTACTTC.

This clone was seen only once. The CDR3 loop is CASRQGAGETQYF. The CDR3 DNA follows: TGTGCCAGTAGGCAGGGGGCGGGGGAGACCCAGTACTTC. The genes are TRBV19 and TRBJ2-5; 8 positions agree with TRBD1. Germline CDR1 is LNHDA and CDR2 is SQIVND (reference sequence). With 6 bases clipped from V and 5 bases from J, the junction kept 5 bases outside the gene matches. This CDR3 contains 13 residues.

This clone was found once. The rearrangement links TRBV7-9 to TRBJ2-3, with TRBD1 identical over 9 bases. Germline CDR1 is SEHNR and CDR2 is FQNEAQ (reference sequence). V shed 3 bases, J shed 1 base, and the junction held 2 bases outside the gene matches. The CDR3 runs to 15 residues. CDR3 DNA: TGTGCCAGCAGCTTCTACAGGGGGCGCACAGATACGCAGTATTTT. Translated: CASSFYRGRTDTQYF.

This clone was observed a few times. The chain links TRBV29-1 to TRBJ2-2; 13 nucleotides match TRBD2. V shed 7 bases, J shed 5 bases, and the junction held 13 bases outside the gene matches. CDR3 length: 17 residues. Germline V gene lookup returns CDR1 SQVTM and CDR2 ANQGSEA. CDR3 residues: CSGNLTSGRRFTGELFF. The CDR3 DNA reads as TGCAGCGGGAACTTGACTAGCGGGAGGCGTTTTACCGGGGAGCTGTTTTTT.

This clone was seen many times. The chain has TRBV5-1 and TRBJ2-7; D perhaps matches TRBD1 (7 bases). The CDR3 totals 13 residues. Trimming cost V 5 bases and J 4 bases, with 13 bases left between them. Germline lookup yields CDR1 SGHRS and CDR2 YFSETQ. This chain's CDR3 is CASREGAQYEQYF. The CDR3 DNA is TGCGCCAGCAGGGAGGGGGCGCAGTACGAGCAGTACTTC.

This clone came up once. The genes are TRBV21-1 and TRBJ2-7; TRBD2, the D gene given by the table, was not confirmed from the DNA. TRBV21-1 has pseudogene status. The CDR3 covers 13 residues. In DNA, the CDR3 is TGTGCCAGCAGTGTTTTAGTATCCTACGAGCAGTACTTC. Its protein is CASSVLVSYEQYF.

The J gene is TRBJ2-1, the V gene TRBV7-9; maybe TRBD2 (5 bases). Trimming shortened V by 5 bases and J by 10 bases, and 18 bases separated the two germline ends. Germline V gene sequence: CDR1 SEHNR, CDR2 FQNEAQ (reference sequence). The CDR3 runs to 14 residues. CDR3 protein: CASSPRLVGAEQFF. CDR3 DNA sequence: TGTGCCAGCAGCCCTCGCCTGGTGGGAGCAGAGCAGTTCTTC.

CDR3 residues: CASSLGGDRLYEQYF. Here the CDR3 DNA reads TGTGCCAGCAGCTTAGGGGGGGACAGATTATACGAGCAGTACTTC. This chain connects TRBV13 to TRBJ2-7; TRBD1 matches at 7 bases. J lost 4 bases, V lost 0 bases, and 6 bases had no gene match. CDR1 and CDR2 from the germline V gene are PRHDT and FYEKMQ (reference sequence). CDR3 size: 15 residues.

This clone has just a few counts. The chain employs TRBV21-1 and TRBJ1-1. TRBV21-1 has pseudogene status. The CDR3 totals 14 residues. CDR3 region: CASSKTVSGTEAFF. The CDR3 DNA follows: TGTGCCAGCAGCAAAACAGTATCGGGAACTGAAGCTTTCTTT.

This chain connects TRBV27 to TRBJ2-7, with 9 bases that match TRBD1. V gave up 1 base and J gave up 3 bases; unmatched junction bases: 16. CDR3 length: 19 amino acids. Germline loops: CDR1 MNHEY, CDR2 SMNVEV (reference sequence). This CDR3 reads CASSLYYPGTGLGVYEQYF. DNA of the CDR3: TGTGCCAGCAGTTTATATTATCCCGGGACAGGGTTGGGAGTCTACGAGCAGTACTTC.

The rearrangement uses TRBV19 and TRBJ1-1; 7 bases are shared with TRBD1. Germline lookup yields CDR1 LNHDA and CDR2 SQIVND (reference sequence). CDR3 size: 15 residues. V lost 5 bases, J lost 4 bases, and 10 bases stayed unmatched. Written as DNA, the CDR3 is TGTGCCAGTAGTGGATACAGGGGATCGGGCACTGAAGCTTTCTTT. Protein: CASSGYRGSGTEAFF.

This clone was seen more than once but under ten times. The V and J genes are TRBV10-3 and TRBJ1-1; the match to TRBD1 covers 8 bases. The CDR3 spans 14 residues. CDR1 and CDR2 from the germline V gene are ENHRY and SYGVKD. J lost 9 bases, V lost 6 bases, and 12 bases had no gene match. The CDR3 DNA follows: TGTGCCATCAGCCCCACCGGACAGGGAGGCCAAGCTTTCTTT. Its translation is CAISPTGQGGQAFF.

This clone came up a few times. This chain uses TRBV6-5 with TRBJ2-7, with TRBD1 matching over 9 bases. Germline V gene sequence: CDR1 MNHEY, CDR2 SVGAGI. The length of the CDR3 is 14 residues. The V and J ends lost 2 bases and 6 bases, in that order; junction bases with no gene match: 5. CDR3 DNA: TGTGCCAGCAGTTACCCGGACAGGGGTGGCGAGCAGTACTTC. Translation: CASSYPDRGGEQYF.

In this sample, this clone turned up once. The CDR3 protein is CSAGQGGNEQFF. The CDR3 DNA sequence: TGCAGCGCGGGACAGGGAGGGAATGAGCAGTTCTTC. The V call is TRBV29-1, the J call TRBJ2-1; 9 nucleotides align to TRBD1. Germline V lookup: CDR1 SQVTM, CDR2 ANQGSEA. With 7 bases clipped from V and 7 bases from J, the junction kept 5 bases outside the gene matches. The CDR3 is 12 residues long.

The genes are TRBV18 and TRBJ1-2; D remains unclear. This CDR3 contains 15 residues. V lost 2 bases and J lost 4, with 14 bases in between. The germline V gene encodes CDR1 KGHSH and CDR2 LQKENI. The CDR3 region is CASSPSVTEGYGYTF. The CDR3 DNA sequence: TGTGCCAGCTCACCATCAGTAACAGAAGGCTATGGCTACACCTTC. The whole variable domain, filled in from reference TRBV18 and TRBJ1-2, reads NAGVMQNPRHLVRRRGQEARLRCSPMKGHSHVYWYRQLPEEGLKFMVYLQKENIIDESGMPKERFSAEFPKEGPSILRIQQVVRGDSAAYFCASSPSVTEGYGYTFGSGTRLTVV.

This clone has a handful of counts. The V call is TRBV7-2, the J call TRBJ2-2; 9 nucleotides align to TRBD2. The CDR3 sequence is 16 residues long. Trimming cost V 4 bases and J 7 bases; bases outside gene matches: 10. Per the germline V gene, CDR1 is SGHTA and CDR2 is FQGNSA. This CDR3 reads CASSWGLAEGGGELFF. The CDR3 DNA is TGTGCCAGCAGCTGGGGACTAGCAGAGGGGGGCGGGGAGCTGTTTTTT.

A remark on this clone: In the same sample, other DNA sequences code for this CDR3. This rearrangement joins TRBV27 to TRBJ1-1; D gene uncertain. The germline V gene has CDR1 MNHEY and CDR2 SMNVEV (reference sequence). V shed 3 bases and J shed 1 base, with 6 bases lying between them. This CDR3 is 13 amino acids long. The CDR3 is CASSFRGNTEAFF. DNA of the CDR3: TGTGCCAGCAGTTTCAGAGGGAACACTGAAGCTTTCTTT.

The V gene is TRBV9, the J gene TRBJ1-1, with D possibly matching TRBD1 (5 bases). The CDR3 totals 15 residues. Germline CDR1 SGDLS, CDR2 YYNGEE. V dropped 3 bases and J dropped 2 bases, with 14 bases sitting between them. As DNA, the CDR3 is TGTGCCAGCAGCGCACGCGGGGCCCTAAACACTGAAGCTTTCTTT. This encodes CASSARGALNTEAFF.

V is TRBV6-5 and J is TRBJ2-2, with 10 positions matching TRBD1. After removal of 6 bases from V and 7 bases from J, the junction contained 5 bases not matched to a gene. CDR3 size: 14 residues. The germline CDR1 and CDR2 sequences are MNHEY and SVGAGI. The CDR3 DNA follows: TGTGCCAGCAGGGGACAGGGGCGGATCGGGGAGCTGTTTTTT. Its protein product is CASRGQGRIGELFF.